Included here is one T cell receptor (beta chain) sequence, with context. The data originate from a study of blood T cell repertoires in COVID-19. V was pared by 1 base and J by 4 bases, with 16 bases between. Germline V gives CDR1 MGHRA, CDR2 YSYEKL. The CDR3 loop spans 17 amino acids. Assay: immunoSEQ multiplex PCR; the TCRdb copy retains only in-frame clones and omits some. The sample gives about 350,000 clones, roughly 89% of which show up once; around 3.5% is in the top ten. The V and J genes are TRBV4-1 and TRBJ1-4, with a weak D call TRBD1 (6 bases). This TCR came from a woman under 30 who had recovered from COVID-19. Specimen: peripheral blood. The CDR3 nucleotides read TGCGCCAGCAGCCAAGGGACCCAGGGGTATGGTAATGAAAAACTGTTTTTT. Amino acids: CASSQGTQGYGNEKLFF.